This T cell receptor beta chain is from a study of T cells in Graves' hyperthyroidism and ophthalmopathy. Study observations and caveats: Clonotypes that were expanded in thyroid above 0.001 mostly appeared in blood too.

RNA transcripts served as the template for amplifying TCR beta CDR3 regions. The HTBI primer set was used in a first-round RT-PCR of the TCR CDR3. TCRdb re-derived calls from the multiplex PCR reads in MiXCR, one entry per CDR3 protein. The data show under 350,000 distinct CDR3 sequences, 18% seen once. Patients aged 18 to 65 with hyperthyroidism were newly diagnosed, with duration under 2 months. Source material for PBMCs was 9 to 10 ml fresh peripheral blood. CDR1 is MNHNS, CDR2 SASEGT, per germline. Trimming removed 7 bases at V and 3 bases at J, with 12 bases between. The CDR3 is made up of 13 amino acids. Notes on this clonotype: Its specificity is unknown.

The chain couples TRBV6-1 to TRBJ1-2; perhaps TRBD1 as D (6 bases). The sequenced sample was blood. The sequence came from a woman aged 45-60 years with Graves' hyperthyroidism. CDR3 DNA sequence: TGTGCCAGCATGCGAACAGGGTACTATGGCTACACCTTC. Its translation is CASMRTGYYGYTF.